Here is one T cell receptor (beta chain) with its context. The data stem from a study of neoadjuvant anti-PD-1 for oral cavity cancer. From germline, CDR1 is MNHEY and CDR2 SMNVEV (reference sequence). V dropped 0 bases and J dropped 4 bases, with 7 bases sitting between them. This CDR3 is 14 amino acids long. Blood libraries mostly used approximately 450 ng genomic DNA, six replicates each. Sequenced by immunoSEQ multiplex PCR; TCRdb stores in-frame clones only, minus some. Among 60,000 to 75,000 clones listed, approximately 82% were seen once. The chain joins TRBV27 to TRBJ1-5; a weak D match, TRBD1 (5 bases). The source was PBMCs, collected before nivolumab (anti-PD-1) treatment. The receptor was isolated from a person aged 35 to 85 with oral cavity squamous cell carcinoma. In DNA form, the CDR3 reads TGTGCCAGCAGTTTATCTAGACAGAATCAGCCCCAGCATTTT. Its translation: CASSLSRQNQPQHF.